The following is a T cell receptor (beta chain) sequence with its context. In its sample, this clonotype was seen many times. Which antigen it targets is not known. There are no base qualities to consult, and no much larger clone falls within one base. The CDR3 numbers 14 residues from cysteine through phenylalanine. The read is trimmed to its CDR3 DNA, 42 bases read in frame from base 1. CDR1 and CDR2, looked up from the germline V gene, are MNHEY and SVGEGT. V loses 5 bases of germline sequence and J loses 6 bases, and the interval between the two ends is 13 bases. The sequencer was an Illumina HiSeq 2500. Quantitative 5'-RACE with molecular barcodes was the method used to prepare the TCR beta libraries. The original pipeline was this. A new computational method based on a probabilistic model of VDJ rearrangement was used to identify disease-linked TCR variants. TCRdb handled the public reads itself, with Q25 trimming in fastp and clone calling in MiXCR, and kept productive beta chains. Identical CDR3 proteins give one entry, which carries the most common genes and DNA. These V and J calls are TCRdb output, not the study's own analysis. The sample table holds about 210,000 distinct CDR3 sequences, of which over 7% were seen once. Together, the top ten hold about 5% of the sample.

This specimen belongs to a study of CD8 T cells in ankylosing spondylitis (dated by TCRdb to 2016 to 2017). Broadly, across the study: The study set out to find disease-linked TCR variants by profiling T cell receptor beta repertoires in ankylosing spondylitis patients and healthy donors. In total, the full study cohort was made up of 85 to 140 healthy donors and 25 ankylosing spondylitis patients. Peripheral blood was sampled, and synovial fluid was also collected from ankylosing spondylitis patients. Points the paper makes about the study in general: The disease-linked clones had a CD8+ phenotype and were found at relatively low frequencies in peripheral blood. A TCR beta motif made up of under ten highly homologous amino acid variants appeared to be characteristic of blood from ankylosing spondylitis patients. Some motif variants had previously been reported in the synovial fluid and blood of reactive arthritis patients, which suggests shared mechanisms of disease initiation. According to the report, matched synovial fluid samples from ankylosing spondylitis patients were significantly enriched for the disease-linked clones.

The receptor comes from a female donor with ankylosing spondylitis or in good health (not recorded which). The rearranged chain carries TRBV6-2 or TRBV6-3 and TRBJ2-2; the D segment could be TRBD2, given 6 matching bases. The sequencing input was blood, either unsorted or a sorted T cell fraction (not recorded which). The DNA sequence is TGTGCCAGCAGTCCCAGCGGGCGTGCCGGGGAGCTGTTTTTT. The encoded protein is CASSPSGRAGELFF.